This paragraph covers one T cell receptor beta chain sequence. The data were obtained in a study of CD8 T cells in Susac syndrome. As for the study in general: Within the sequenced group of Susac syndrome patients, 5 or 6 showed active disease and about eight were in remission. When blood was drawn, the patients with Susac syndrome were therapy-naive, on corticosteroids, or on intravenous immunoglobulin alone.

Random-hexamer reverse transcription was applied to roughly 0.5 to 1 ug RNA. An immunoSEQ multiplex PCR amplified TCR beta CDR3 over 54 Vbeta and 13 Jbeta. TCRdb used MiXCR to reprocess the immunoSEQ multiplex PCR reads, holding one entry per CDR3 protein. The sample yields under 200,000 distinct CDR3 sequences, roughly 94% seen once. TEMRA cells were FACS-enriched, with CD8+ and CD4+ T cells isolated negatively. Germline V gene data show CDR1 as SGHRS and CDR2 as YFSETQ. V lost 4 bases and J lost 8; bases outside the gene matches: 17. This CDR3 spans 17 amino acids. The chain links TRBV5-1 to TRBJ1-4, with TRBD1 matching over 7 bases. Material: CD4+ T cells from PBMCs. This sequence was found in a human donor with Susac syndrome. The CDR3 here is CASSREGQARKMEKLFF. The CDR3 DNA is TGCGCCAGCAGCCGGGAAGGACAGGCCCGGAAAATGGAAAAACTGTTTTTT.